This entry describes one T cell receptor beta chain. Naive-designated CD8 cells lacked CD45RO, were positively enriched for CCR7, and omitted terminally differentiated effector memory CD45RA+ cells. The table came from immunoSEQ multiplex PCR; TCRdb's copy has only in-frame clones and leaves some out. Of 760,000 or so clones listed, around 96% were seen once; the top ten hold less than 0.25%. Germline assignment: CDR1 ENHRY and CDR2 SYGVKD. The CDR3 is made up of 12 amino acids. Between the trimmed V and J ends, which lost 6 bases and 4 bases, there was a span of 6 bases. The data originate from a study of shared clonotypes between healthy human individuals.

The rearrangement uses TRBV10-3 and TRBJ1-4; the D is unclear. The sequence derives from a man in his thirties or forties in good health. Specimen: naive CD8+ T cells sorted from blood. The CDR3 here is CAIRTDNEKLFF. CDR3 DNA sequence: TGTGCCATCAGGACGGATAATGAAAAACTGTTTTTT.